What follows is one T cell receptor (beta chain) and its context. These data belong to a study of CD8 T cells in Susac syndrome. Random hexamers were used to reverse transcribe an amount of about 0.5 to 1 ug RNA. Multiplex immunoSEQ PCR targeted 54 Vbeta and 13 Jbeta TCR beta segments. In TCRdb, the immunoSEQ multiplex PCR reads were re-called with MiXCR into one record per CDR3 protein. The sample holds 150,000 to 190,000 distinct CDR3 sequences, approximately 96% seen once. This CDR3 region has 15 residues. The J segment lost 6 bases and the V segment lost 5 bases, leaving 9 bases of the junction unmatched. The germline gives CDR1 SGHTA, CDR2 FQGTGA.

The sequence came from a human donor with multiple sclerosis. V gene TRBV7-3 combines with J gene TRBJ2-7, with 11 bases that match TRBD2. Sequencing was performed on CD8+ T cells from PBMCs. CDR3 protein: CASSHSGGASGEQYF. CDR3 DNA sequence: TGTGCCAGCAGCCATAGCGGGGGGGCCAGCGGCGAGCAGTACTTC.